This T cell receptor (beta chain) was retrieved from a study of CD8 T cells in ankylosing spondylitis. The CDR3 is made up of 15 amino acids. Germline values: CDR1 MNHNS, CDR2 SASEGT. The V and J ends lost 6 bases and 8 bases, in that order; junction bases with no gene match: 10. Overall study findings and caveats: Apparently characteristic of ankylosing spondylitis blood was a TCR beta motif (eight highly homologous variants).

As the method for making TCR beta libraries, quantitative 5'-RACE with molecular barcodes was used. TCRdb re-called the 5' RACE reads with MiXCR, one entry per CDR3 protein. The sample consists of approximately 500,000 distinct CDR3 sequences, roughly an eighth of them appearing once. A few counts support this clonotype. Antigen specificity is unknown. Sequenced: blood, either unsorted or a sorted T cell fraction (not recorded which). This receptor was identified in a male donor with ankylosing spondylitis. J is TRBJ1-6 and V is TRBV6-1; 7 bases align to TRBD1. The CDR3 DNA reads as TGTGCCAGCAGGACAGGGTTAACTCTACATTCACCCCTCCACTTT. This translates into CASRTGLTLHSPLHF.